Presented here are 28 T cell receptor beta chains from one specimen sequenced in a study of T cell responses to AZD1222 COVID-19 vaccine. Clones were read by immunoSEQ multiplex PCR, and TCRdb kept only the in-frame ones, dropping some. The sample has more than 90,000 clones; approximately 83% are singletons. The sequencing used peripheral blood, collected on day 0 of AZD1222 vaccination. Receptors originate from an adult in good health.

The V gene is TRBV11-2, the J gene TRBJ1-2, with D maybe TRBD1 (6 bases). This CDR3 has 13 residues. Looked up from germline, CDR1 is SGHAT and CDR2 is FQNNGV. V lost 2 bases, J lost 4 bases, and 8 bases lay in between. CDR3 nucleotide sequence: TGTGCCAGCAGCTTAAACAGGGTCTATGGCTACACCTTC. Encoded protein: CASSLNRVYGYTF.

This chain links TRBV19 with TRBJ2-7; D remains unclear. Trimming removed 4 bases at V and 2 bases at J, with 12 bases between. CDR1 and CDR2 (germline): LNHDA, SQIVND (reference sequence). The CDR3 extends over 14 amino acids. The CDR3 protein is CASSTTPGPYEQYF. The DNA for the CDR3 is TGTGCCAGTAGTACCACGCCGGGCCCCTACGAGCAGTACTTC.

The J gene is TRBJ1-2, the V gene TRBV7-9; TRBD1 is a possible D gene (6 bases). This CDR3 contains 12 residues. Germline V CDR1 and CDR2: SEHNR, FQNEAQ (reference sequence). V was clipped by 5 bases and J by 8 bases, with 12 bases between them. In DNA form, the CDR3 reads TGTGCCAGCAGCGTAGACAGGAGCGGCTACACCTTC. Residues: CASSVDRSGYTF.

The CDR3 bases are TGCGCCAGCAGTGGACAGGGTGGGACTGAAGCTTTCTTT. It yields the protein CASSGQGGTEAFF. The chain is built from TRBV5-1 and TRBJ1-1; TRBD1 matches at 8 bases. J was trimmed by 5 bases and V by 5 bases; bases with no gene match: 5. Germline CDR1 and CDR2: SGHRS and YFSETQ. CDR3 length: 13 residues.

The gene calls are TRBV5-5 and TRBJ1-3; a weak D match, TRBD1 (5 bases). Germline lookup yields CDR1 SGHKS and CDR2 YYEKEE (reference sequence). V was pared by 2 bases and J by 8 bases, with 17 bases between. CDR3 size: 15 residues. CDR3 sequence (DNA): TGTGCCAGCAGCTTACGGTGGGACTCAACAGACACCATATATTTT. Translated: CASSLRWDSTDTIYF.

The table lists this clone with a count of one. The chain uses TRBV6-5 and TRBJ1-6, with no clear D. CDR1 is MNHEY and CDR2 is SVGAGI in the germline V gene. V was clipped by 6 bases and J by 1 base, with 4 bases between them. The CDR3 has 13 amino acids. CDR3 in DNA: TGTGCCAGCAGGTGGTCCTATAATTCACCCCTCCACTTT. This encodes CASRWSYNSPLHF.

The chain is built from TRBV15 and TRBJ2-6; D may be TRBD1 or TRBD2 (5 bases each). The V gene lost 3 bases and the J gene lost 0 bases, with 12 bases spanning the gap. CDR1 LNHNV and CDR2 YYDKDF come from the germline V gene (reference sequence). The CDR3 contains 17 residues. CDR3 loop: CATSRGRLVSGANVLTF. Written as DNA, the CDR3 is TGTGCCACCAGCAGGGGACGGCTGGTCTCTGGGGCCAACGTCCTGACTTTC. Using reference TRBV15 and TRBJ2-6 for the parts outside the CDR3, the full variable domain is DAMVIQNPRYQVTQFGKPVTLSCSQTLNHNVMYWYQQKSSQAPKLLFHYYDKDFNNEADTPDNFQSRRPNTSFCFLDIRSPGLGDTAMYLCATSRGRLVSGANVLTFGAGSRLTVL.

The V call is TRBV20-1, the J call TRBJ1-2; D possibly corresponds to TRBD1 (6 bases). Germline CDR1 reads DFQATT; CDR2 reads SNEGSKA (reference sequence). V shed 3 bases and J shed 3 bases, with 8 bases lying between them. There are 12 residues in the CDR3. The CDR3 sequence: CSASAGDYGYTF. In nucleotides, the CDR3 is TGCAGTGCTAGTGCAGGGGACTATGGCTACACCTTC.

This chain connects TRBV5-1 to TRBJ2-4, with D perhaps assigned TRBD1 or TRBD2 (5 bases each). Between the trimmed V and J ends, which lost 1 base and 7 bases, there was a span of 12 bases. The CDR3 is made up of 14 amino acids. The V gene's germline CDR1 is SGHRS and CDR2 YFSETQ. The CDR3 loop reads CASSLRQGGNIQYF. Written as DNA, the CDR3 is TGCGCCAGCAGCTTGCGTCAGGGCGGGAACATTCAGTACTTC.

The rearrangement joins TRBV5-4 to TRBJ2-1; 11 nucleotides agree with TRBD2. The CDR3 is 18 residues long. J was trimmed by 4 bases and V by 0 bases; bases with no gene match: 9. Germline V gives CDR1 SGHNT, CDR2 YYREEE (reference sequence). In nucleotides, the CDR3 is TGTGCCAGCAGCTTGGCTGTTAGCGGGAGGGCCATATACAATGAGCAGTTCTTC. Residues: CASSLAVSGRAIYNEQFF.

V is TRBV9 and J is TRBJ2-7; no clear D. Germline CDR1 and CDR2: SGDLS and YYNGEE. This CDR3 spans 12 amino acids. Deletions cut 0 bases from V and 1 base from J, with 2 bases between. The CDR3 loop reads CASSVESYEQYF. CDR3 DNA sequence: TGTGCCAGCAGCGTAGAGTCCTACGAGCAGTACTTC.

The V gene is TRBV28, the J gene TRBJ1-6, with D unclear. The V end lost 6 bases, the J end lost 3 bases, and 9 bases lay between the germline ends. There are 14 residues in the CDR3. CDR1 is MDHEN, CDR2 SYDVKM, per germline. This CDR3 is CASSPAVYNSPLHF. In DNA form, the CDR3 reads TGTGCCAGCAGCCCAGCTGTCTATAATTCACCCCTCCACTTT.

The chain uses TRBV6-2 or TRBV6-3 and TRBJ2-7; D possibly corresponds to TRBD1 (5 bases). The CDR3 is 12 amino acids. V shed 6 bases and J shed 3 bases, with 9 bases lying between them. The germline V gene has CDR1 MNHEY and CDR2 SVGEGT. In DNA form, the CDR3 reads TGTGCCAGCAGCCTCCAGGGCTACGAGCAGTACTTC. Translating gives CASSLQGYEQYF.

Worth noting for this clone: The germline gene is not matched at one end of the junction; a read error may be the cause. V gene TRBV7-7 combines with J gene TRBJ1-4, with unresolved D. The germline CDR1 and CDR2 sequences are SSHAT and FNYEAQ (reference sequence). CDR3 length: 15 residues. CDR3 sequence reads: CASSLGGSTNEKLFF. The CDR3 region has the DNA TGTGCTAGCAGCTTAGGAGGGTCAACTAATGAAAAACTGTTTTTT.

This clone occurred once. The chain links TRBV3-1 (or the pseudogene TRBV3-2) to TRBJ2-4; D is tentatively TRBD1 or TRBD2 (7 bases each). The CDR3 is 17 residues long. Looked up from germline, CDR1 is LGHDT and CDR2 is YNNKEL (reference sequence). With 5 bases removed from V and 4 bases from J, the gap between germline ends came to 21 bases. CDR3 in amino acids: CASSKGQGGPRKNIQYF. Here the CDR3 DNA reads TGTGCCAGCAGCAAGGGGCAGGGGGGGCCCCGTAAAAACATTCAGTACTTC.

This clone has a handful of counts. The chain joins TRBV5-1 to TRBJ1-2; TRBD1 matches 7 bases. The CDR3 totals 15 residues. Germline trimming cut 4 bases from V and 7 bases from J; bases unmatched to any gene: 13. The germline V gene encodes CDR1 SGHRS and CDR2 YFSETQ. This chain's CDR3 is CASSPTARGQGGYTF. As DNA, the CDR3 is TGCGCCAGCAGCCCGACGGCGAGGGGGCAGGGTGGCTACACCTTC.

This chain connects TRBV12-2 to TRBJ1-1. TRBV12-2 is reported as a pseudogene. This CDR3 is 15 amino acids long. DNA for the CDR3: TGTGCAAGTCGCTTAGGCGGGGGGGCGAACACTGAAGCTTTCTTT. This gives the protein CASRLGGGANTEAFF.

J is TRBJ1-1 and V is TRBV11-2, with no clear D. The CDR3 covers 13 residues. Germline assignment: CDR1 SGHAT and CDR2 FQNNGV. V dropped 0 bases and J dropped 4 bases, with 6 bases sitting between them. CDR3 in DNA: TGTGCCAGCAGCTTAGACTCGATCACTGAAGCTTTCTTT. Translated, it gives CASSLDSITEAFF. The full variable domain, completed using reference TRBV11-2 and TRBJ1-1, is EAGVAQSPRYKIIEKRQSVAFWCNPISGHATLYWYQQILGQGPKLLIQFQNNGVVDDSQLPKDRFSAERLKGVDSTLKIQPAKLEDSAVYLCASSLDSITEAFFGQGTRLTVV.

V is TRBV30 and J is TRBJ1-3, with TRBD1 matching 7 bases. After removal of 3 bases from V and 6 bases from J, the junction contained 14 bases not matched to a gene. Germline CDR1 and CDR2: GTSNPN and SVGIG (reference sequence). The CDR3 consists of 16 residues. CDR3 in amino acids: CAWSAAPTGSANTIYF. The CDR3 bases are TGTGCCTGGAGCGCTGCCCCGACAGGGTCGGCAAACACCATATATTTT.

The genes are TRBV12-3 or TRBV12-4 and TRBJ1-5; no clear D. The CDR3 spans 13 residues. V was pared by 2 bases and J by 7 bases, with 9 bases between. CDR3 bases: TGTGCCAGCAGTTTACAGTTGGGACAGCCCCAGCATTTT. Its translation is CASSLQLGQPQHF.

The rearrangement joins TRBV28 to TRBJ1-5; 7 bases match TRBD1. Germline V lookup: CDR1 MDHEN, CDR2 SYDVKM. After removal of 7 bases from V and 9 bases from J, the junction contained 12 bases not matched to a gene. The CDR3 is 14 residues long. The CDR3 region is CASTRDSLLGPQHF. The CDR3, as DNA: TGTGCCAGCACCAGGGACAGCCTCCTAGGGCCCCAGCATTTT.

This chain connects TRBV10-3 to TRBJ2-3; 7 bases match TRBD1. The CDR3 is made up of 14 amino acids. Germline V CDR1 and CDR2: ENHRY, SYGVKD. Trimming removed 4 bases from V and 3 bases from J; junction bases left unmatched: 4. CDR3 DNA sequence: TGTGCCATCAGTGGGTCAGGGGGTACAGATACGCAGTATTTT. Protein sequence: CAISGSGGTDTQYF.

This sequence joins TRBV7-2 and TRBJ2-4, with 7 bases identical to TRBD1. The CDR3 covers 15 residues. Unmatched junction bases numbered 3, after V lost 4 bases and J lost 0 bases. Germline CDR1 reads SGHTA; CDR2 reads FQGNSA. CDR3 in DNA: TGTGCCAGCAGCTACGGGACAGTAGCCAAAAACATTCAGTACTTC. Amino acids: CASSYGTVAKNIQYF.

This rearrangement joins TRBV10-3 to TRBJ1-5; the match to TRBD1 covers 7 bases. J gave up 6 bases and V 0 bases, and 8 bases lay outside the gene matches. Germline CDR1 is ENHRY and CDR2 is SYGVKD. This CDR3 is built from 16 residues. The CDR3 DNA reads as TGTGCCATCAGTGAGTCTAGCGGCAGGGGGGTTCAGCCCCAGCATTTT. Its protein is CAISESSGRGVQPQHF.

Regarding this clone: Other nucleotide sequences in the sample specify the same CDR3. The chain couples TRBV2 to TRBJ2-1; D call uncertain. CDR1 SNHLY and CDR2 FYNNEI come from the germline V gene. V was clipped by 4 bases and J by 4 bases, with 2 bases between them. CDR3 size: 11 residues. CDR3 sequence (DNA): TGTGCCAGCAGTGGGTACAATGAGCAGTTCTTC. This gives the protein CASSGYNEQFF.

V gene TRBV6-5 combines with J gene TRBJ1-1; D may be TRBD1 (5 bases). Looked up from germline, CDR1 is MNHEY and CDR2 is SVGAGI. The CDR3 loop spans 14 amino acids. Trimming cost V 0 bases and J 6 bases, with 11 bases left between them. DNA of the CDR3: TGTGCCAGCAGTTACTCGAAGGGACGGTCTGAAGCTTTCTTT. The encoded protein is CASSYSKGRSEAFF.

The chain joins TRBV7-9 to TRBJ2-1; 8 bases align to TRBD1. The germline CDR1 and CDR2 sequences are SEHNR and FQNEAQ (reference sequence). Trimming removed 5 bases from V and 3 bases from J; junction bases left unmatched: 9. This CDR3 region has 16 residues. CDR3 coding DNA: TGTGCCAGCAGCCAAATAGGGACAGGACGCTACAATGAGCAGTTCTTC. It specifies CASSQIGTGRYNEQFF.

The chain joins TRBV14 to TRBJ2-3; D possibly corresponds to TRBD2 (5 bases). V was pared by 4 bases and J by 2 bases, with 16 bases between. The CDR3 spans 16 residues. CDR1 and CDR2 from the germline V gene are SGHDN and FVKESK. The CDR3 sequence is CASSPWTGVFTDTQYF. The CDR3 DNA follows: TGTGCCAGCAGCCCGTGGACCGGGGTGTTCACAGATACGCAGTATTTT. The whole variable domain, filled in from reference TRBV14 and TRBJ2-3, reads EAGVTQFPSHSVIEKGQTVTLRCDPISGHDNLYWYRRVMGKEIKFLLHFVKESKQDESGMPNNRFLAERTGGTYSTLKVQPAELEDSGVYFCASSPWTGVFTDTQYFGPGTRLTVL.